The 14 T cell receptor beta chains below come from one sample, sequenced in a study of CD8 T cells in Susac syndrome. The authors reverse transcribed about 0.5 to 1 ug RNA with random hexamers. TCRdb reprocessed the immunoSEQ multiplex PCR reads via MiXCR and lists one record per CDR3 protein. The data hold some 65,000 distinct CDR3 sequences, with around 96% observed a single time. The sequenced sample consisted of CD8+ T cells from PBMCs. These receptors all come from a human donor with multiple sclerosis.

The CDR3 bases are TGCGCCAGCAGCGGAGGAACCAATGAGCAGTTCTTC. The encoded protein is CASSGGTNEQFF. The chain is built from TRBV5-1 and TRBJ2-1, with TRBD2 as a possible D gene (5 bases). Per the germline V gene, CDR1 is SGHRS and CDR2 is YFSETQ. CDR3 length: 12 residues. V lost 4 bases, J lost 6 bases, and 8 bases lay in between.

J is TRBJ1-1 and V is TRBV28, with 7 bases matching TRBD1. This CDR3 region has 11 residues. V gave up 6 bases and J gave up 11 bases; unmatched junction bases: 6. Germline V gene lookup returns CDR1 MDHEN and CDR2 SYDVKM. Written as DNA, the CDR3 is TGTGCCAGCAGCCCCACAGGGGATGCTTTCTTT. It encodes CASSPTGDAFF.

The rearrangement joins TRBV5-4 to TRBJ1-1; 10 nucleotides match TRBD1. The ends lost 2 bases at V and 3 bases at J; junction bases unmatched: 10. The CDR3 length is 17 residues. Germline V CDR1 and CDR2: SGHNT, YYREEE (reference sequence). In nucleotides, the CDR3 is TGTGCCAGCAGCTTCGACAGGGGGCGTGTAAGGGACACTGAAGCTTTCTTT. Translated: CASSFDRGRVRDTEAFF.

The chain employs TRBV28 and TRBJ2-3; no firm D call. Deletions cut 1 base from V and 2 bases from J, with 13 bases between. CDR1 is MDHEN, CDR2 SYDVKM, per germline. The CDR3 has 16 amino acids. In DNA, the CDR3 is TGTGCCAGCAGTTTATTGGTTGGGCAGCTCACAGATACGCAGTATTTT. Its translation: CASSLLVGQLTDTQYF.

There are a few counts of this clonotype. This chain joins TRBV5-4 and TRBJ1-5, with no clear D. The V and J ends lost 0 bases and 4 bases respectively, with 2 bases between them. The germline gives CDR1 SGHNT, CDR2 YYREEE (reference sequence). The CDR3 runs 12 residues. The CDR3 loop is CASSLDNQPQHF. CDR3 nucleotides: TGTGCCAGCAGCTTGGATAATCAGCCCCAGCATTTT. Using reference TRBV5-4 and TRBJ1-5 for the parts outside the CDR3, the full variable domain is ETGVTQSPTHLIKTRGQQVTLRCSSQSGHNTVSWYQQALGQGPQFIFQYYREEENGRGNFPPRFSGLQFPNYSSELNVNALELDDSALYLCASSLDNQPQHFGDGTRLSIL.

In this sample, this clonotype is medium-sized. The chain couples TRBV27 to TRBJ2-7; D perhaps matches TRBD1 (5 bases). There are 15 residues in the CDR3. V dropped 3 bases and J dropped 6 bases, with 18 bases sitting between them. The germline V gene has CDR1 MNHEY and CDR2 SMNVEV (reference sequence). For the CDR3, the DNA is TGTGCCAGCAGTTTTGGGGCGCCGGGCGCCTCCGAGCAGTACTTC. Its protein is CASSFGAPGASEQYF.

CDR3 bases: TGCAGTGCTAGAGTGGGGGGCGCCGGGCTGGAGACCCAGTACTTC. Its translation is CSARVGGAGLETQYF. This sequence joins TRBV20-1 and TRBJ2-5, with D perhaps assigned TRBD1 or TRBD2 (6 bases each). Germline loops: CDR1 DFQATT, CDR2 SNEGSKA (reference sequence). Trimming stripped 1 base from V and 5 bases from J, with 17 bases between. The CDR3 runs 15 residues.

The V gene is TRBV7-2, the J gene TRBJ2-1; perhaps TRBD1 as D (6 bases). The length of the CDR3 is 13 residues. CDR1 and CDR2 (germline): SGHTA, FQGNSA. The V end was cut by 8 bases, the J end by 6 bases, with 14 bases between. The CDR3 DNA follows: TGTGCCAGCCGAACCGCAGGGGTCAATGAGCAGTTCTTC. Its protein product is CASRTAGVNEQFF.

This sequence joins TRBV20-1 and TRBJ2-7, with 8 bases aligning to TRBD1. Germline V gives CDR1 DFQATT, CDR2 SNEGSKA (reference sequence). The J segment lost 1 base and the V segment lost 2 bases, leaving 7 bases of the junction unmatched. This CDR3 region has 15 residues. CDR3: CSARPPTGASYEQYF. In nucleotides, the CDR3 is TGCAGTGCTAGACCCCCGACAGGGGCATCCTACGAGCAGTACTTC.

CDR3 sequence: CASSQDDEAGVTGELFF. Written as DNA, the CDR3 is TGTGCCAGCAGCCAAGATGACGAGGCGGGGGTCACCGGGGAGCTGTTTTTT. This chain connects TRBV3-1 to TRBJ2-2; 7 bases agree with TRBD2. Germline loops: CDR1 LGHDT, CDR2 YNNKEL (reference sequence). J lost 4 bases, V lost 0 bases, and 8 bases had no gene match. There are 17 residues in the CDR3.

The chain combines TRBV12-3 or TRBV12-4 with TRBJ2-5; TRBD2 might be the D (5 bases). Trimming left V 5 bases short and J 6 bases short, with 13 bases between. The CDR3 has 13 residues. CDR3 region: CASSQDSGKTQYF. CDR3 coding DNA: TGTGCCAGCAGTCAGGACTCCGGGAAGACCCAGTACTTC.

This clonotype has just one count. One junction end disagrees with the germline gene, perhaps due to a read error. The CDR3 bases are TGTGCCAGCAGCGAAGACGCACCAGATACGCAGTATTTT. It is translated as CASSEDAPDTQYF. The chain recombines TRBV3-1 with TRBJ2-3; D not resolved. Germline-derived CDR1 and CDR2 are LGHDT and YNNKEL (reference sequence). The CDR3 is 13 residues long.

The V gene is TRBV2, the J gene TRBJ1-2, with D unclear. V lost 6 bases, J lost 8 bases, and 22 bases lay in between. Germline lookup yields CDR1 SNHLY and CDR2 FYNNEI. The CDR3 sequence is 15 residues long. CDR3 sequence reads: CASSSAEARRRGYTF. CDR3 in DNA: TGTGCCAGCAGCTCGGCCGAGGCCCGGCGGAGGGGCTACACCTTC.

This clonotype has only a few counts. The chain recombines TRBV7-8 with TRBJ2-2; unclear D gene. The CDR3 runs 13 residues. CDR1 SGHVS and CDR2 FQNEAQ come from the germline V gene. Trimming took 5 bases from V and 3 from J, leaving 7 bases between them. Here the CDR3 DNA reads TGTGCCAGCAGCACCTGGGACACCGGGGAGCTGTTTTTT. Protein: CASSTWDTGELFF.